The 10 T cell receptor beta chains reported below all come from one sample, sequenced in a study of OX40 agonist ivuxolimab in advanced cancers. The protocol was immunoSEQ multiplex PCR, while the TCRdb copy is restricted to in-frame clones and leaves out a portion. The data show some 80,000 clones, around nine tenths seen once. The sequenced sample was CD4+ or CD8+ T cells sorted from blood, obtained in a trial of the OX40 agonist ivuxolimab. The receptors shown here come from an adult with an advanced solid tumor such as melanoma, head and neck, liver or kidney cancer.

The sample holds one count of this clone. The chain couples TRBV6-5 to TRBJ2-1; 7 positions match TRBD2. This CDR3 contains 12 residues. CDR1 MNHEY and CDR2 SVGAGI come from the germline V gene. With V trimmed by 1 base and J by 14 bases, 5 bases remained unmatched. CDR3: CASSYYGLGEFF. The CDR3 DNA is TGTGCCAGCAGTTACTACGGACTAGGGGAGTTCTTC.

The rearrangement links TRBV5-1 to TRBJ1-1; tentatively, D is TRBD1 (5 bases). This CDR3 is built from 13 residues. Trimming removed 3 bases from V and 3 bases from J, with 9 bases in between. CDR1 and CDR2 (germline): SGHRS, YFSETQ. The CDR3 coding sequence is TGCGCCAGCAGCTCCGGGGGGGACACTGAAGCTTTCTTT. It specifies CASSSGGDTEAFF.

V gene TRBV4-3 combines with J gene TRBJ2-3; D unclear. V lost 0 bases and J 6 bases, leaving 7 bases between the germline ends. CDR3 size: 13 residues. Germline V gives CDR1 LGHNA, CDR2 YSLEER. The CDR3 coding sequence is TGCGCCAGCAGCCAAGAACAGTGGGATACGCAGTATTTT. Amino acids: CASSQEQWDTQYF.

The chain recombines TRBV19 with TRBJ2-3; the D call may be TRBD1 or TRBD2 (5 bases each). The ends were cut back, 6 bases at V and 2 bases at J, with 24 bases in the middle. Germline CDR1 and CDR2: LNHDA and SQIVND (reference sequence). The CDR3 loop spans 18 amino acids. The CDR3 loop is CASRARGERAAYTDTQYF. As DNA, the CDR3 is TGTGCCAGTAGGGCAAGAGGGGAACGAGCGGCCTACACAGATACGCAGTATTTT.

CDR3 region: CASSDSGGGDTQYF. CDR3 nucleotides: TGTGCCAGCAGTGACAGCGGGGGAGGGGATACGCAGTATTTT. V gene TRBV6-6 combines with J gene TRBJ2-3; 8 bases align to TRBD2. This CDR3 contains 14 residues. Germline V gene sequence: CDR1 MNHNY, CDR2 SVGAGI (reference sequence). V dropped 5 bases and J dropped 6; count of bases not matched to a gene: 7.

The chain carries TRBV6-5 and TRBJ1-6; D might be TRBD1 (5 bases). CDR1 is MNHEY and CDR2 is SVGAGI in the germline V gene. The CDR3 totals 13 residues. Trimming removed 5 bases at V and 9 bases at J, with 11 bases between. CDR3 sequence reads: CASSLGGGSPLHF. For the CDR3, the DNA is TGTGCCAGCAGTCTGGGGGGGGGTTCACCCCTCCACTTT.

This chain connects TRBV5-1 to TRBJ1-2; 7 bases fit TRBD1. Germline V gene data show CDR1 as SGHRS and CDR2 as YFSETQ. With 0 bases clipped from V and 2 bases from J, the junction kept 1 base outside the gene matches. This CDR3 has 14 amino acids. CDR3: CASSLAGGNYGYTF. CDR3 bases: TGCGCCAGCAGCTTGGCAGGGGGAAACTATGGCTACACCTTC.

This chain connects TRBV7-2 to TRBJ2-1; maybe TRBD2 (5 bases). Germline values: CDR1 SGHTA, CDR2 FQGNSA. Trimming pared 4 bases from V and 6 bases from J, leaving 16 bases between. This CDR3 spans 15 amino acids. The CDR3 nucleotides are TGTGCCAGCAGCTCTCCCAGAGGGCAGGCCAATGAGCAGTTCTTC. This sequence encodes CASSSPRGQANEQFF.

This chain connects TRBV27 to TRBJ1-5; D is perhaps TRBD1 (5 bases). Germline V gene lookup returns CDR1 MNHEY and CDR2 SMNVEV (reference sequence). V dropped 2 bases and J dropped 3 bases, with 14 bases sitting between them. The CDR3 is made up of 16 amino acids. CDR3 in DNA: TGTGCCAGCAGTTTAAGGGGCAGCGTAATCAATCAGCCCCAGCATTTT. This sequence encodes CASSLRGSVINQPQHF.

The chain recombines TRBV2 with TRBJ1-1; D gene uncertain. Germline CDR1 SNHLY, CDR2 FYNNEI. The CDR3 contains 14 residues. V lost 7 bases and J 5 bases, leaving 17 bases between the germline ends. The CDR3 sequence is CASNRENLGTEAFF. The CDR3, as DNA: TGTGCCAGCAACCGGGAGAACTTGGGGACTGAAGCTTTCTTT.